The clone carrying this TCR beta chain has only a few counts. Its specificity is not known. The sample comes from a study of naive and memory T cell subsets. EMRA cells were CD45RA+CD27-, and effector memory cells CD45RA-CD27-. The CDR3 extends over 13 amino acids. V trimming: 2 bases; J trimming: 4 bases; junction bases outside the gene matches: 1. The beta constant-region primer was an equimolar mix of two oligonucleotides covering TRBC1 and TRBC2. Ligated cDNA was amplified by four rounds of PCR with nested alpha and beta constant-region primers and SP2. A 12-nucleotide UMI and the SP2 primer were added to the cDNA 3' end by oligonucleotide ligation. Each CDR3 protein is one row after TCRdb ran MiXCR on the UMI-ligation and nested PCR reads. This table has around 29,000 distinct CDR3 sequences, 18% appearing once. Study-wide points: Expression changes during T cell differentiation may affect RNA-based TCR counts.

The chain recombines TRBV12-3 or TRBV12-4 with TRBJ2-7, with 8 nucleotides matching TRBD2. This clonotype was sampled from a human donor in good health. The specimen was effector memory CD4+ T cells from blood. Documented subset: effector memory, CD45RA- CD27-. The DNA of the CDR3 is TGTGCCAGCAGTTTACGCGGGAGGTACGAGCAGTACTTC. This sequence encodes CASSLRGRYEQYF.